The entry that follows covers one T cell receptor (beta chain) sequence. There is no known antigen for this receptor. No much larger clone is present one base from it, and per-base qualities are unavailable. The entry originates in a study of shared clonotypes between healthy human individuals (dated by TCRdb to 2019 to 2021). Study-wide context: The cohort comprised two women and a few men aged 18 to 49 years. Different laboratories and diverse techniques were used to prepare libraries and sequence TCR repertoires, to increase sequencing depth and limit assay-specific biases. Per donor, leukapheresis produced somewhere between about 0.85 and 10 billion PBMCs. The study deeply sequenced blood TCR repertoires of about 5 healthy adults to estimate repertoire size and the extent of clonotype sharing between individuals. For each donor, three plates each were used for CD4 naive and CD4 memory, two plates were used for CD8 naive, and one plate was used for CD8 memory.

CD8 naive samples were obtained by positive selection for CCR7 among CD45RO-negative cells, yielding a CD45RA+CCR7+ population from which TemRA cells were excluded. The donors were healthy, HIV-negative adults with no recently reported acute infections or vaccinations. Every donor was a Caucasian adult living in Nashville, Tennessee, USA. Blood was collected by leukapheresis, and PBMCs were isolated by Ficoll-Histopaque density gradient centrifugation and then cryopreserved in liquid nitrogen vapor phase. Purity and quantity of every magnetically sorted T cell population were checked by analytical flow cytometry. Each sorted fraction had its genomic DNA isolated and then quantified by UV absorbance on a Nanodrop 2000c. The paper as a whole reports these results and caveats: Based on pairwise subsampling, the degree of clonotype sharing among donors was expected to be affected by sequencing depth. Only blood was sampled, and tissue TCR repertoires likely differ from those in blood. Larger estimated clonotype richness was generally found for naive subsets than for memory subsets. Even with the large sequencing depth, rarefaction of the sorted-subset datasets indicated that sequencing was incomplete. Clonotypes shared by all four sorted-subset donors showed higher generation probabilities than non-shared clonotypes. Sharing across a few donors was observed for approximately 4.6% of naive CD4, 3% to 3.5% of naive CD8, over 2% of memory CD4, and around 0.44% of memory CD8 clonotypes. Because the study included only a small number of donors, the genetic and exposure-history diversity represented was limited.

Using the deep immunoSEQ assay, multiplex PCR amplified TCR CDR3 regions from genomic DNA. Genomic DNA extracted from each cell subset was distributed evenly over all wells of several immunoSEQ 96-well plates, and each plate served as one replicate. For sorted subsets, each replicate PCR was loaded with 200 to 250 ng genomic DNA, equivalent to about 30,000 T cell genomes. The purified libraries were quantified using a Qubit 3.0 fluorometer, sized with a Bioanalyzer 2100, and then quantified again using the KAPA Library Quantification kit. Every immunoSEQ 96-well plate was sequenced on a dedicated single-read 150-cycle Illumina NextSeq 550 flow cell. The paper's processing steps were these. Because the immunoSEQ output included only junctional sequences and no quality scores, the filtering could not be the same as the filtering used for full-length reads. To assign V/J genes and CDR3, sequences were annotated against IMGT germline references using PyIR, a Python wrapper for IgBLAST v1.9. Reads were filtered out if the reads had weak V/J assignments (E-value above 1e-6), no CDR3, stop codons, out-of-frame junctions, or ambiguous translated residues. V3J clonotypes were defined by identical inferred V gene, J gene, and CDR3 amino acid sequence. Percentage overlap between repertoires was computed as shared unique clonotypes divided by the size of the smaller repertoire. Richness of each repertoire was evaluated using RTK rarefaction, the Chao1 estimator, and Recon v2.1 estimates of unobserved clonotypes. For all TCRbeta clonotypes obtained by the gDNA method from four donors, generation probabilities were computed with OLGA. TCRdb provides this immuneACCESS table in a form limited to in-frame rearrangements. Some clones are lacking; in checked studies, under half of them reflect an unresolved V gene, and why the rest are absent is not known. V, J and clone size are taken as reported in that table, and D and trimming were inferred from the DNA itself. This sample lists hundreds of thousands of clones; 85% to 95% were detected once. The ten largest clones add up to over 0.095% of the sample.

The clonotype was recovered from a woman aged 25 to 39 in good health. Sequencing input: naive CD8+ T cells sorted from blood. The meaning of the sample's cell subset or site label: CD45RA+CCR7+.

CDR3 loop: CASSAEPSGHPYEQYF. In nucleotides, the sequence is TGCGCCAGCAGCGCGGAGCCGTCGGGACACCCCTACGAGCAGTACTTC. The chain joins TRBV5-1 to TRBJ2-7, and the D gene may be TRBD1, 6 bases matching. Reading from cysteine to phenylalanine, the CDR3 counts 16 amino acids. Only the CDR3 DNA stays, 48 bases, in frame from base 1. The germline V gene supplies CDR1 SGHRS and CDR2 YFSETQ. V was cut back by 4 bases and J by 2 bases, leaving a gap of 19 bases between them.